The 5 T cell receptor beta chains presented below share a single source sample, sequenced in a study of blood T cells in healthy people across ages. The use of a sample-barcoded 5' primer and a J-beta primer mix characterized a second PCR of about 7 to 12 cycles. TCRdb called the 5' RACE reads again in MiXCR, with one record for every CDR3 protein. The sample consists of some 1.4 million distinct CDR3 sequences, roughly 45% of them appearing once. The source material was blood. These receptors were obtained from a young woman in good health.

This clonotype was observed a few times. The chain has TRBV6-5 and TRBJ1-6; 7 bases match TRBD1. CDR3 size: 15 residues. Trimming took 6 bases from V and 4 from J; bases not matched to a gene: 6. Germline assignment: CDR1 MNHEY and CDR2 SVGAGI. CDR3 residues: CASSDGTVYNSPLHF. As DNA, the CDR3 is TGTGCCAGCAGCGACGGGACAGTATATAATTCACCCCTCCACTTT.

This CDR3 reads CSAQLAGGPGEQYF. The CDR3 DNA sequence: TGCAGTGCCCAACTAGCGGGAGGGCCTGGGGAGCAGTACTTC. The genes are TRBV20-1 and TRBJ2-7, with 13 bases aligning to TRBD2. The CDR3 totals 14 residues. Looked up from germline, CDR1 is DFQATT and CDR2 is SNEGSKA (reference sequence). The J segment lost 7 bases and the V segment lost 6 bases, leaving 9 bases of the junction unmatched.

The sample holds a few counts of this clonotype. The chain employs TRBV7-9 and TRBJ2-5, with D possibly being TRBD1 (5 bases). V gave up 5 bases and J gave up 0 bases, with 19 bases separating them. CDR1 is SEHNR, CDR2 FQNEAQ, per germline (reference sequence). The CDR3 consists of 17 residues. The CDR3 DNA is TGTGCCAGCAGCCCTAAACTGGGGCGACAGAACCAAGAGACCCAGTACTTC. It is translated as CASSPKLGRQNQETQYF.

The chain has TRBV5-1 and TRBJ2-1, with D perhaps given as TRBD1 or TRBD2 (5 bases each). The V end lost 2 bases, the J end lost 6 bases, and 18 bases lay between the germline ends. The CDR3 is 16 residues long. Germline V gives CDR1 SGHRS, CDR2 YFSETQ. The CDR3 region is CASSFRGDGGSNEQFF. The CDR3 nucleotides read TGCGCCAGCAGCTTTCGGGGAGATGGGGGTTCCAATGAGCAGTTCTTC.

V gene TRBV7-9 combines with J gene TRBJ2-2, with 7 bases lining up with TRBD1. Germline V CDR1 and CDR2: SEHNR, FQNEAQ (reference sequence). CDR3 length: 15 amino acids. The V gene end was trimmed by 7 bases and the J gene end by 0 bases; junction bases not matched to a gene: 5. CDR3 sequence reads: CASTRGQTNTGELFF. The CDR3 DNA sequence: TGTGCCAGCACCAGGGGACAGACGAACACCGGGGAGCTGTTTTTT.